The 26 T cell receptor beta chains below were found in one sample sequenced in a study of shared clonotypes between healthy human individuals. Libraries were prepared by immunoSEQ multiplex PCR; TCRdb keeps only in-frame clonotypes and omits some of them. The repertoire holds 2 million to 2.5 million clones, with 93% as singletons. The sample was naive CD4+ T cells from PBMCs. Subset defined: CD45RA+ positively selected. The receptors come from a man between 18 and 35 years old in good health. Some clones in this sample may be carry-over from other donors' samples.

The J gene is TRBJ1-6, the V gene TRBV5-1; D call uncertain. The germline V gene has CDR1 SGHRS and CDR2 YFSETQ. V was cut by 0 bases and J by 10 bases, with 8 bases left in between. This CDR3 contains 13 residues. The CDR3 region is CASSLERPSPLHF. The CDR3 nucleotides read TGCGCCAGCAGCTTGGAGCGGCCCTCACCCCTCCACTTT.

The chain has TRBV2 and TRBJ1-3; D possibly corresponds to TRBD1 (5 bases). Trimming removed 6 bases at V and 1 base at J, with 16 bases between. Germline assignment: CDR1 SNHLY and CDR2 FYNNEI. The CDR3 extends over 16 amino acids. The DNA for the CDR3 is TGTGCCAGCAGGAAGGCAGGGTCCCCATCTGGAAACACCATATATTTT. This sequence encodes CASRKAGSPSGNTIYF.

This chain links TRBV7-9 with TRBJ2-1, with 12 positions matching TRBD2. The CDR3 runs to 14 residues. Germline values: CDR1 SEHNR, CDR2 FQNEAQ (reference sequence). V lost 8 bases, J lost 4 bases, and 3 bases stayed unmatched. The CDR3 nucleotides read TGTGCCAGCGGCGGACTAGCGGGATACAATGAGCAGTTCTTC. Its translation: CASGGLAGYNEQFF.

The table lists this clone with a count of one. This rearrangement joins TRBV14 to TRBJ2-1; no clear D gene. Germline CDR1 is SGHDN and CDR2 is FVKESK. Trimming took 1 base from V and 4 from J, leaving 8 bases between them. The CDR3 has 14 residues. CDR3 nucleotides: TGTGCCAGCAGCCAAGTGTCCAGTTACAATGAGCAGTTCTTC. It encodes CASSQVSSYNEQFF.

This chain joins TRBV6-1 and TRBJ2-7; 9 positions match TRBD1. The germline CDR1 and CDR2 sequences are MNHNS and SASEGT. V was clipped by 3 bases and J by 3 bases; unmatched bases: 6. The CDR3 length is 15 residues. The CDR3 nucleotides are TGTGCCAGCAGTGATAGAGGGGACAGGGTCTACGAGCAGTACTTC. Translating it yields CASSDRGDRVYEQYF.

The chain links TRBV7-2 to TRBJ1-1; TRBD1 is a possible D gene (6 bases). Trimming took 1 base from V and 6 from J, leaving 15 bases between them. The CDR3 contains 15 residues. Germline assignment: CDR1 SGHTA and CDR2 FQGNSA. The CDR3 region is CASSLVTGAGAEAFF. The CDR3 region has the DNA TGTGCCAGCAGCTTAGTGACGGGGGCCGGCGCTGAAGCTTTCTTT.

The CDR3 here is CASSLGWTSGRASYEQYF. The DNA for the CDR3 is TGTGCCAGCAGCCTGGGATGGACTAGCGGGAGGGCCTCCTACGAGCAGTACTTC. The rearrangement uses TRBV7-6 and TRBJ2-7, with TRBD2 identical over 15 bases. This CDR3 spans 18 amino acids. With 5 bases clipped from V and 0 bases from J, the junction kept 8 bases outside the gene matches. CDR1 is SGHVS, CDR2 FNYEAQ, per germline.

This chain connects TRBV4-2 to TRBJ2-3; D might be TRBD2 (6 bases). The germline gives CDR1 LGHNA, CDR2 YNFKEQ. Deletions cut 1 base from V and 0 bases from J, with 14 bases between. This CDR3 region has 17 residues. As DNA, the CDR3 is TGTGCCAGCAGCCAAGCTGTGTTAGCGGCGAGCACAGATACGCAGTATTTT. Encoded protein: CASSQAVLAASTDTQYF.

This rearrangement joins TRBV7-9 to TRBJ2-1; D gene unclear. The CDR3 loop spans 15 amino acids. Germline V gene sequence: CDR1 SEHNR, CDR2 FQNEAQ (reference sequence). The V and J ends lost 1 base and 3 bases respectively, with 10 bases between them. CDR3: CASSLGLLGYNEQFF. The CDR3 region has the DNA TGTGCCAGCAGCTTAGGACTTTTGGGCTACAATGAGCAGTTCTTC. Filled out from reference TRBV7-9 and TRBJ2-1, the complete variable domain reads DTGVSQNPRHKITKRGQNVTFRCDPISEHNRLYWYRQTLGQGPEFLTYFQNEAQLEKSRLLSDRFSAERPKGSFSTLEIQRTEQGDSAMYLCASSLGLLGYNEQFFGPGTRLTVL.

This clone occurred a few times. The chain recombines TRBV18 with TRBJ1-2, with no clear D. Trimming pared 0 bases from V and 0 bases from J, leaving 5 bases between. The CDR3 has 14 residues. The germline V gene has CDR1 KGHSH and CDR2 LQKENI. The CDR3 here is CASSPPPPNYGYTF. In nucleotides, the CDR3 is TGTGCCAGCTCACCACCGCCCCCTAACTATGGCTACACCTTC. The complete variable domain, with remaining parts taken from reference TRBV18 and TRBJ1-2, reads NAGVMQNPRHLVRRRGQEARLRCSPMKGHSHVYWYRQLPEEGLKFMVYLQKENIIDESGMPKERFSAEFPKEGPSILRIQQVVRGDSAAYFCASSPPPPNYGYTFGSGTRLTVV.

This sequence joins TRBV15 and TRBJ2-1; a weak D match, TRBD2 (7 bases). This CDR3 region has 20 residues. V lost 0 bases and J lost 2, with 23 bases in between. Per germline, CDR1 LNHNV and CDR2 YYDKDF (reference sequence). The CDR3 protein is CATSRDRRALRGTTYNEQFF. CDR3 in DNA: TGTGCCACCAGCAGAGACAGGAGGGCCTTGCGGGGGACAACCTACAATGAGCAGTTCTTC.

The chain is built from TRBV11-2 and TRBJ2-7; TRBD1 or TRBD2 may be the D gene (5 bases each). CDR1 is SGHAT, CDR2 FQNNGV, per germline. With 4 bases removed from V and 3 bases from J, the gap between germline ends came to 10 bases. The CDR3 spans 13 residues. CDR3 sequence (DNA): TGTGCCAGCAGCTCAGTGGGGGTCTACGAGCAGTACTTC. The encoded protein is CASSSVGVYEQYF.

The chain employs TRBV4-3 and TRBJ1-5; the match to TRBD1 covers 7 bases. CDR1 and CDR2 from the germline V gene are LGHNA and YSLEER. The CDR3 loop spans 15 amino acids. Trimming removed 0 bases from V and 1 base from J; junction bases left unmatched: 0. CDR3 protein: CASSQEDRSNQPQHF. The CDR3 coding sequence is TGCGCCAGCAGCCAAGAGGACAGGAGCAATCAGCCCCAGCATTTT.

The gene calls are TRBV27 and TRBJ1-5; tentatively, D is TRBD1 (6 bases). Germline lookup yields CDR1 MNHEY and CDR2 SMNVEV (reference sequence). This CDR3 contains 14 residues. Trimming cost V 6 bases and J 2 bases, with 11 bases left between them. This CDR3 is CASRQGVGNQPQHF. CDR3 DNA: TGTGCCAGCAGACAGGGTGTGGGCAATCAGCCCCAGCATTTT.

The chain couples TRBV7-2 to TRBJ2-2; TRBD1 aligns across 9 bases. CDR1 is SGHTA, CDR2 FQGNSA, per germline. This CDR3 contains 16 residues. The V gene end was trimmed by 4 bases and the J gene end by 1 base; junction bases not matched to a gene: 4. The CDR3 loop reads CASSSGTGRNTGELFF. CDR3 nucleotides: TGTGCCAGCAGCTCCGGGACAGGGCGGAACACCGGGGAGCTGTTTTTT.

V and J are TRBV5-1 and TRBJ2-7; 10 nucleotides agree with TRBD2. Germline CDR1 SGHRS, CDR2 YFSETQ. V was clipped by 4 bases and J by 2 bases; unmatched bases: 9. The CDR3 runs 16 residues. In DNA form, the CDR3 reads TGCGCCAGCAGCCAAAGGACTAGCGGCGAAACCTACGAGCAGTACTTC. Translation: CASSQRTSGETYEQYF.

J is TRBJ2-7 and V is TRBV6-6; 8 nucleotides align to TRBD1. This CDR3 has 15 amino acids. Germline V gene data show CDR1 as MNHNY and CDR2 as SVGAGI (reference sequence). V gave up 5 bases and J gave up 7 bases; unmatched junction bases: 13. The CDR3 region has the DNA TGTGCCAGCAGTCAAGCTGGGCAGGGGGCCCGGGAGCAGTACTTC. It translates to CASSQAGQGAREQYF.

Remarks on this clone: Other DNA sequences in this sample translate to the same CDR3. V and J are TRBV5-1 and TRBJ2-5; unclear D gene. Trimming took off 0 bases at V and 0 bases at J, with 3 bases between the two ends. CDR3 length: 13 amino acids. CDR1 and CDR2 (germline): SGHRS, YFSETQ. This CDR3 reads CASSLGDQETQYF. Here the CDR3 DNA reads TGCGCCAGCAGCTTGGGGGACCAAGAGACCCAGTACTTC. The full variable domain, its missing parts supplied by reference TRBV5-1 and TRBJ2-5, is KAGVTQTPRYLIKTRGQQVTLSCSPISGHRSVSWYQQTPGQGLQFLFEYFSETQRNKGNFPGRFSGRQFSNSRSEMNVSTLELGDSALYLCASSLGDQETQYFGPGTRLLVL.

The chain links TRBV5-3 to TRBJ2-3, with D possibly TRBD2 on 5 matching bases. TRBV5-3 is an ORF, with its function uncertain. Trimming stripped 4 bases from V and 6 bases from J, with 12 bases between. This CDR3 spans 13 amino acids. This chain's CDR3 is CARSPVRDDTQYF. The CDR3 DNA reads as TGTGCCAGAAGCCCGGTGAGGGATGATACGCAGTATTTT.

The rearrangement uses TRBV19 and TRBJ2-7; D possibly corresponds to TRBD1 (5 bases). V was clipped by 6 bases and J by 4 bases, with 19 bases between them. The CDR3 is 15 residues long. The germline CDR1 and CDR2 sequences are LNHDA and SQIVND (reference sequence). The CDR3 DNA reads TGTGCCAGTAGCGAAGAAACCCAGGGATTTTACGAGCAGTACTTC. Its protein is CASSEETQGFYEQYF.

This chain uses TRBV7-2 with TRBJ2-1, with 13 bases lining up with TRBD2. The CDR3 has 16 amino acids. Trimming cost V 2 bases and J 9 bases; bases outside gene matches: 7. The germline CDR1 and CDR2 sequences are SGHTA and FQGNSA. CDR3 sequence: CASSLRWTSGSSEQFF. CDR3 coding DNA: TGTGCCAGCAGCTTAAGATGGACTAGCGGGAGTAGTGAGCAGTTCTTC.

The chain recombines TRBV10-3 with TRBJ1-1; D ambiguous. V lost 6 bases and J 2 bases, leaving 13 bases between the germline ends. The CDR3 loop spans 14 amino acids. The V gene's germline CDR1 is ENHRY and CDR2 SYGVKD. The CDR3 bases are TGTGCCATCAGGTCCGGAGTGATAAACACTGAAGCTTTCTTT. Residues: CAIRSGVINTEAFF.

The rearrangement uses TRBV2 and TRBJ1-1; D unresolved. There are 13 residues in the CDR3. V lost 8 bases, J lost 0 bases, and 10 bases lay in between. Germline assignment: CDR1 SNHLY and CDR2 FYNNEI. The CDR3, as DNA: TGTGCCAGCGAACTCAGTATGAACACTGAAGCTTTCTTT. Translating it yields CASELSMNTEAFF.

V gene TRBV7-8 combines with J gene TRBJ1-1; 8 nucleotides line up with TRBD1. This CDR3 comprises 14 residues. Germline CDR1 and CDR2: SGHVS and FQNEAQ. With 5 bases clipped from V and 4 bases from J, the junction kept 6 bases outside the gene matches. CDR3 nucleotide sequence: TGTGCCAGCAGCCCAGGACAGGGAGGCACTGAAGCTTTCTTT. Its protein is CASSPGQGGTEAFF.

The J gene is TRBJ2-3, the V gene TRBV15, with TRBD2 matching 13 bases. Germline V lookup: CDR1 LNHNV, CDR2 YYDKDF (reference sequence). The CDR3 has 17 amino acids. The CDR3 bases are TGTGCTTCCACAGCGGGACTAGCGGGATCGGGGGCAGATACGCAGTATTTT. Amino acids: CASTAGLAGSGADTQYF.

The rearrangement joins TRBV2 to TRBJ2-1; D is unresolved. The CDR3 runs 14 residues. V lost 9 bases to trimming and J lost 5 bases, with 17 bases between them. The germline V gene encodes CDR1 SNHLY and CDR2 FYNNEI. The CDR3 sequence is CASVFAGIDNEQFF. CDR3 in DNA: TGTGCCAGTGTTTTCGCTGGGATTGACAATGAGCAGTTCTTC.